This TCR beta chain was identified during a study of cytomegalovirus exposure and HLA in healthy donors listed by TCRdb under 2017. With regard to the full study: In an earlier analysis of approximately 640 of the donors, 250 to 350 Gb of sequence data and about 110 million unique TCR beta sequences from roughly 180 million T cells were reported. Approximately 300 gigabases of sequencing data and 78 million or so unique TCR sequences were included in an early release covering around 600 HLA-typed donors. Among the approximately 430 genotyped donors, 81% belonged to the genetic ancestry cluster associated with self-reported Caucasian donors. The study aimed to test whether signatures of past pathogen exposure could be identified by cataloging public T cell receptors. The study profiled the T cell repertoires of 500 to 800 subjects by immunosequencing and related them to cytomegalovirus serostatus. Along with the approximately 670-subject first cohort, a separate validation cohort of over a hundred different subjects was used. High-throughput TCR immunosequencing, statistical association of individual TCRs with disease status, and machine learning were combined to predict cytomegalovirus infection status. A later analysis re-analyzed previously published TCR beta repertoires from roughly 600 donors and added high-resolution HLA genotyping to study TCR occurrence patterns. The later analysis used no new phenotypic data to find candidate immune exposures, relying instead on TCR beta sequences and their occurrence across donors. To decide whether each TCR beta V gene segment behaved as functional or pseudogenic, an earlier analysis of over 500 of the donors relied on high-throughput TCR beta sequencing. Donor age, sex, ethnicity and CMV serostatus were compiled alongside the repertoire data. A later genetic analysis took genome-wide SNP genotypes for about 60% of the roughly 670 donors and used that subset as a discovery cohort. All discovery cohort repertoires had been generated on a single sequencing platform. Both class I and class II loci were covered by HLA typing, at four-digit resolution. The number of typed donors differed by locus: roughly 629-640 for A, B, C, DRB1 and DQB1; approximately 520 for DQA1; approximately 600 for DPA1; and about 470 for DPB1. Because of strong linkage in the cohort, roughly five DR-DQ haplotypes were treated as single units for association and clustering. Among several hundred genotyped donors of the cohort, an average of around 250,000 unique TCR beta nucleotide sequences was sequenced per donor, of which roughly 17% were non-productive. Points the paper makes about the study in general: Across donors, most TCR sequences were observed very rarely, whereas some public TCRs were present in many individuals. In a later analysis, around 17,000 TCR beta sequences were associated with specific HLA alleles at a false discovery rate of 0.05. According to a later analysis, most CMV-associated TCR beta chains appeared to be HLA-restricted, and the HLA associations seemed to be driven largely by CMV exposure. It was suggested by the authors that the approach could potentially be generalized to other disease states and immunological phenotypes. The classifier was reported to diagnose cytomegalovirus status with high specificity and sensitivity in both the original cohort and the validation cohort. Linkage disequilibrium might explain the correlated functional status among segregating V segments, but an unknown experimental factor could not be ruled out. A further reported finding was that TCR beta sequences accurately predicted the HLA-A and HLA-B alleles for most subjects in the first cohort. Several of the top co-occurrence clusters appeared to be linked to parvovirus B19, influenza, CMV and Epstein-Barr virus, according to a later analysis. In a later genetic analysis, fewer N-insertions in productive TCRs were reported among donors in an Asian-associated ancestry cluster than the roughly 700-donor mean. Only TCR beta chains were sequenced in this cohort, and the absence of alpha or paired-chain data limited detectable features. Broadly in line with IMGT annotations, most TCR beta V segments showed up in productive rearrangements about 87% or about 30% of the time in an earlier analysis of 450 to 600 of the donors. HLA typing was unavailable for some donors at each locus, so association tests used only the typed subset. The study listed 150 to 200 TCR beta chains as associated with cytomegalovirus. A cluster of highly shared sequence variants was judged likely to represent a technical artifact of the sequencing pipeline. Assigning TCR associations to individual alleles was difficult when HLA alleles, especially DR and DQ, strongly co-occurred. A few of the identified cytomegalovirus-associated TCR beta chains were confirmed in vitro to be specific for cytomegalovirus antigens. The earlier analysis of nearly 600 of the donors excluded over 15 rarely observed V segments, including chromosome 9 orphons, because counts were too low. Sequencing depth was assumed to be roughly uniform across donors in the presence/absence analyses, though that assumption may not hold. A later genetic analysis associated a missense DCLRE1C variant with V-gene and J-gene trimming of TCR beta chains, and an independent cohort replicated the association. A later analysis found that HLA-associated TCR beta chains were more clonally expanded and had lower generation probabilities than equally common non-associated chains. The 87-base-pair reads could not distinguish some IMGT-functional V segments, including TRBV6-2 and TRBV6-3, so those segments were excluded. A later analysis found that TCR association rates varied across HLA loci, with DRB1 alleles showing the most associated TCRs and HLA-C alleles the fewest. The only immune exposure information available for the cohort was CMV serostatus.

Compared with germline, V lacks 2 bases and J lacks 6 bases; bases without a gene match: 8. CDR1 and CDR2 are drawn from the germline V gene: SGHNT, YENEEA. CDR3 length: 16 amino acids, cysteine to phenylalanine. Just the 48-base CDR3 DNA is kept, in frame starting at base 1. On this clone: Its antigen remains undetermined. Within one base of it there is no much larger clone, and no base qualities were kept.

The cohort comprised 666 healthy bone marrow donors. All cohort members were sampled while nominally healthy, although unrecorded immune exposures were likely present. The donor was CMV seronegative and was included in the group of approximately 350 seronegative cohort members. A peripheral blood sample was provided by each donor, and peripheral blood mononuclear cells were used for TCR beta sequencing. Genomic DNA was extracted from the blood cell samples with the Qiagen DNeasy Blood Extraction Kit. The protocol used for the library was the immunoSEQ multiplex PCR assay. The multiplex PCR relied on a mix of 60 forward primers for TCR Vbeta segments and 13 reverse primers for TCR Jbeta segments. The CDR3 region of rearranged TCR beta genes was amplified from genomic DNA with a multiplex PCR assay. Amplified TCR beta libraries were sequenced as 87-base-pair reads on the Illumina HiSeq System. The original methods were these. Across the 500 to 750 repertoires, a later analysis counted 80 million or so unique TCR beta chains, approximately 10 million of which were shared by at least two donors. To remove PCR and sequencing errors, raw reads were error-corrected and collapsed into unique sequences using a nearest-neighbor algorithm that merged closely related sequences. V, D and J gene segments were assigned by aligning CDR3 sequences to IMGT reference sequences. For a sequence to be retained, a match of at least six nucleotides to both a V gene segment and a J gene segment was required. A rearrangement counted as productive if the CDR3 had no stop codons and remained in frame with V and J, and every other rearrangement counted as non-productive. Following IMGT convention, CDR3 was defined as the stretch from the second conserved V-encoded cysteine up to the conserved J-encoded phenylalanine. In an earlier analysis of roughly 610 of the donors, sequences lacking an unambiguous match to a single V gene segment were excluded. In an earlier analysis of approximately 550 of the donors, V segments were called functional above 56.7% productive rearrangements and were called segregating when the between-donor standard deviation exceeded 5%. A statistical classification framework was developed to diagnose cytomegalovirus status using the catalog of TCR beta chain sequences. V and J gene assignment, in a later analysis, came from comparing TCR nucleotide sequences with IMGT/GENE-DB human TR gene sequences. In a later analysis, CDR3 sequences and most-parsimonious VDJ recombination scenarios were assigned using the TCRdist pipeline. In a later analysis, each TCR beta chain was defined by its CDR3 amino acid sequence together with its V-gene family, and reads lacking a unique V-gene family were excluded. In a later analysis, nearly 600 highly shared, low-generation-probability nucleotide sequences were removed to address suspected cross-contamination and a sequencing artifact. In a later analysis, a clonal expansion index was calculated for each public chain from normalized within-repertoire ranks of inferred template counts. In a later analysis, generation probabilities were computed using a VDJ recombination model fitted to out-of-frame rearrangements, and the results were checked against IGoR. In a later analysis, TCR-TCR, TCR-HLA and TCR-CMV co-occurrence was scored with hypergeometric tests, and a repertoire-size bias correction was applied to TCR pairs. A later analysis estimated false discovery rates by permuting HLA or CMV assignments 20 times. A later analysis grouped co-occurring TCRs with DBSCAN, adding TCRdist sequence similarity when clustering within HLA-allele-positive subsets. For co-occurrence clustering, repertoires with fewer than 30,000 or more than 120,000 public chains were excluded, along with a handful of repertoires with anomalous nucleotide sharing. TCRdb's version of the immuneACCESS table is confined to in-frame rearrangements and falls short of the full clone set. An unresolved V gene accounts for under half of the shortfall where checked; the remainder is of unknown origin. Clone size and the V and J calls come from that table; the DNA yielded D and trimming. For this sample there are roughly 70,000 clones; around 80% appear just once. The leading ten clones occupy 5.5% to 7.5% of the sample.

The sequence joins TRBV11-3 to TRBJ2-1; 9 junctional bases match TRBD1. The sample was PBMCs. The sequence was collected from a man aged 50 or older in good health and CMV-seronegative. CDR3 reads: CASSLSTRTGVNEQFF. The bases read TGTGCCAGCAGCTTATCGACGCGGACAGGGGTCAATGAGCAGTTCTTC.